The 20 T cell receptor beta chains reported below all come from one sample, sequenced in a study of blood T cell repertoires in COVID-19. Sequencing was performed with immunoSEQ multiplex PCR; in TCRdb, only in-frame clones are kept and a portion is missing. Among some 530,000 clones, approximately 85% were seen once, and the ten largest hold about 3.2%. Sequencing input: peripheral blood. Source of these receptors: a human donor in a cohort sampled during active COVID-19.

This rearrangement joins TRBV19 to TRBJ2-5, with D unclear. V gave up 1 base and J gave up 0 bases, with 6 bases separating them. The CDR3 spans 14 residues. Germline V gene lookup returns CDR1 LNHDA and CDR2 SQIVND (reference sequence). This CDR3 reads CASSIVADQETQYF. DNA for the CDR3: TGTGCCAGTAGTATAGTAGCAGACCAAGAGACCCAGTACTTC.

This chain uses TRBV7-3 with TRBJ1-5; 10 nucleotides agree with TRBD1. The CDR3 is 16 amino acids. Germline V gives CDR1 SGHTA, CDR2 FQGTGA. Unmatched junction bases numbered 4, after V lost 3 bases and J lost 2 bases. CDR3 nucleotides: TGTGCCAGCAGCTTTGACAGGGGGCGCGGCAATCAGCCCCAGCATTTT. It specifies CASSFDRGRGNQPQHF. The full variable domain, completed using reference TRBV7-3 and TRBJ1-5, is GAGVSQTPSNKVTEKGKYVELRCDPISGHTALYWYRQSLGQGPEFLIYFQGTGAADDSGLPNDRFFAVRPEGSVSTLKIQRTERGDSAVYLCASSFDRGRGNQPQHFGDGTRLSIL.

This chain joins TRBV4-2 and TRBJ2-5, with a tentative D call TRBD2 (6 bases). The CDR3 consists of 15 residues. The germline CDR1 and CDR2 sequences are LGHNA and YNFKEQ. Trimming took 5 bases from V and 1 from J, leaving 14 bases between them. The CDR3 bases are TGTGCCAGCAGCATTTGGAGGGCCCCCCAAGAGACCCAGTACTTC. Protein sequence: CASSIWRAPQETQYF.

This clone was counted a few times. The chain combines TRBV7-2 with TRBJ2-7, with D possibly TRBD2 on 5 matching bases. The CDR3 is made up of 15 amino acids. Germline V gene lookup returns CDR1 SGHTA and CDR2 FQGNSA. Trimming left V 5 bases short and J 3 bases short, with 17 bases between. CDR3 residues: CASSDEAVEGYEQYF. DNA of the CDR3: TGTGCCAGCAGCGACGAGGCAGTTGAGGGCTACGAGCAGTACTTC.

The J gene is TRBJ2-7, the V gene TRBV11-2; D might be TRBD2 (7 bases). V was pared by 3 bases and J by 2 bases, with 14 bases between. Per the germline V gene, CDR1 is SGHAT and CDR2 is FQNNGV. The CDR3 spans 15 residues. The CDR3 coding sequence is TGTGCCAGCAGCTTCGCTGGGGGGGCCCCCTACGAGCAGTACTTC. It translates to CASSFAGGAPYEQYF.

The V and J genes are TRBV5-1 and TRBJ1-1; 7 positions agree with TRBD1. CDR3 size: 14 residues. The ends lost 2 bases at V and 5 bases at J; junction bases unmatched: 6. Germline CDR1 is SGHRS and CDR2 is YFSETQ. CDR3 DNA sequence: TGCGCCAGCAGCTTAACAGGGGAAGGAACTGAAGCTTTCTTT. Its translation is CASSLTGEGTEAFF.

This clone was detected a few times. The chain joins TRBV3-1 (or the pseudogene TRBV3-2) to TRBJ2-2; 7 nucleotides line up with TRBD2. Germline V gene data show CDR1 as LGHDT and CDR2 as YNNKEL (reference sequence). J gave up 0 bases and V 5 bases, and 6 bases lay outside the gene matches. CDR3 length equals 16 residues. The CDR3 bases are TGTGCCAGCAGCGTGGGGGGAGGGGCGAACACCGGGGAGCTGTTTTTT. Protein: CASSVGGGANTGELFF.

The V gene is TRBV6-5, the J gene TRBJ1-1; D might be TRBD1 (5 bases). The length of the CDR3 is 14 residues. Trimming stripped 2 bases from V and 0 bases from J, with 7 bases between. Germline V gives CDR1 MNHEY, CDR2 SVGAGI. CDR3 sequence (DNA): TGTGCCAGCAGTTACGGACACGTGAACACTGAAGCTTTCTTT. Amino acids: CASSYGHVNTEAFF.

This chain joins TRBV7-9 and TRBJ2-7; TRBD1 agrees at 9 bases. The CDR3 consists of 15 residues. Unmatched junction bases numbered 12, after V lost 5 bases and J lost 7 bases. Germline loops: CDR1 SEHNR, CDR2 FQNEAQ (reference sequence). CDR3: CASSGTGQGPWEQYF. CDR3 sequence (DNA): TGTGCCAGCAGCGGGACGGGACAGGGCCCTTGGGAGCAGTACTTC.

The chain couples TRBV5-6 to TRBJ1-3; D is uncertain. V lost 1 base and J 7 bases, leaving 9 bases between the germline ends. The CDR3 extends over 13 amino acids. Per germline, CDR1 SGHDT and CDR2 YYEEEE. The chain's CDR3 is CASSLKQPNTIYF. CDR3 nucleotide sequence: TGTGCCAGCAGCTTGAAACAGCCCAACACCATATATTTT. The full variable domain, completed using reference TRBV5-6 and TRBJ1-3, is DAGVTQSPTHLIKTRGQQVTLRCSPKSGHDTVSWYQQALGQGPQFIFQYYEEEERQRGNFPDRFSGHQFPNYSSELNVNALLLGDSALYLCASSLKQPNTIYFGEGSWLTVV.

V gene TRBV18 combines with J gene TRBJ1-1; D not resolved. This CDR3 spans 15 amino acids. Trimming removed 2 bases from V and 1 base from J, with 11 bases in between. CDR1 KGHSH and CDR2 LQKENI come from the germline V gene. The CDR3 spells CASSPTITENTEAFF. The CDR3 coding sequence is TGTGCCAGCTCACCAACCATCACAGAGAACACTGAAGCTTTCTTT.

The rearrangement links TRBV7-3 to TRBJ2-2, with a weak D call TRBD1 (5 bases). The CDR3 covers 16 residues. From germline, CDR1 is SGHTA and CDR2 FQGTGA. The V gene lost 2 bases and the J gene lost 6 bases, with 16 bases spanning the gap. CDR3 bases: TGTGCCAGCAGCTTATTGCCGAGACAGAATTCCGGGGAGCTGTTTTTT. It yields the protein CASSLLPRQNSGELFF.

For this clone: The junction shows a germline mismatch at one end, possibly a read error. V is TRBV7-8 and J is TRBJ2-7, with a tentative D call TRBD2 (6 bases). The CDR3 is 15 amino acids. Germline lookup yields CDR1 SGHVS and CDR2 FQNEAQ. Here the CDR3 reads CASTLGTPLPYEQYF. CDR3 sequence (DNA): TGTGCCAGCACCTTAGGGACTCCCCTTCCTTACGAGCAGTACTTC.

The chain is built from TRBV7-9 and TRBJ2-7, with 14 bases aligning to TRBD2. Germline V gene data show CDR1 as SEHNR and CDR2 as FQNEAQ (reference sequence). The CDR3 totals 18 residues. J gave up 1 base and V 1 base, and 6 bases lay outside the gene matches. DNA for the CDR3: TGTGCCAGCAGCTTAGAGTTGGGGACTAGCGGGAGTTCCTACGAGCAGTACTTC. It translates to CASSLELGTSGSSYEQYF.

The chain links TRBV5-8 to TRBJ2-1; 12 bases line up with TRBD2. The CDR3 has 17 residues. Germline assignment: CDR1 SGHTS and CDR2 YDEGEE. Trimming removed 0 bases from V and 11 bases from J; junction bases left unmatched: 12. CDR3 in DNA: TGTGCCAGCAGCTTGGTTCATCGCTCCCTAGCGGGAGGGCAGCAGTTCTTC. It is translated as CASSLVHRSLAGGQQFF.

This chain links TRBV24-1 with TRBJ2-5; D is uncertain. Trimming left V 3 bases short and J 2 bases short, with 6 bases between. The CDR3 has 13 amino acids. Germline-derived CDR1 and CDR2 are KGHDR and SFDVKD. DNA for the CDR3: TGTGCCACCAGTGATGAGTATCAAGAGACCCAGTACTTC. Its protein is CATSDEYQETQYF.

The gene calls are TRBV7-8 and TRBJ1-1; D might be TRBD1 (5 bases). With 0 bases removed from V and 5 bases from J, the gap between germline ends came to 10 bases. The CDR3 is 14 residues long. Germline CDR1 and CDR2: SGHVS and FQNEAQ. This CDR3 reads CASSLALGGTEAFF. As DNA, the CDR3 is TGTGCCAGCAGCTTAGCGTTGGGGGGGACTGAAGCTTTCTTT.

Concerning this clone itself: This CDR3 is also generated by other DNA sequences in the sample. The chain joins TRBV5-1 to TRBJ2-7; D is possibly TRBD1 (5 bases). The CDR3 runs 13 residues. Between the trimmed V and J ends, which lost 0 bases and 3 bases, there was a span of 7 bases. Germline V CDR1 and CDR2: SGHRS, YFSETQ. The CDR3 bases are TGCGCCAGCAGCTTGGGACAGAACTACGAGCAGTACTTC. This sequence encodes CASSLGQNYEQYF. Full variable domain (outside the CDR3, taken from reference TRBV5-1 and TRBJ2-7): KAGVTQTPRYLIKTRGQQVTLSCSPISGHRSVSWYQQTPGQGLQFLFEYFSETQRNKGNFPGRFSGRQFSNSRSEMNVSTLELGDSALYLCASSLGQNYEQYFGPGTRLTVT.

This clone was recorded only once. The rearrangement joins TRBV7-3 to TRBJ2-6; 7 nucleotides match TRBD1. This CDR3 is 15 amino acids long. With 5 bases clipped from V and 3 bases from J, the junction kept 4 bases outside the gene matches. The germline V gene has CDR1 SGHTA and CDR2 FQGTGA. CDR3 sequence (DNA): TGTGCCAGCAGCATGACAGGGAGTGGGGCCAACGTCCTGACTTTC. Translated: CASSMTGSGANVLTF.

The genes are TRBV13 and TRBJ1-4; 9 nucleotides match TRBD1. The CDR3 is 15 amino acids. Trimming removed 5 bases from V and 7 bases from J; junction bases left unmatched: 8. The germline CDR1 and CDR2 sequences are PRHDT and FYEKMQ (reference sequence). The CDR3 protein is CASSGTGQGSEKLFF. The CDR3 coding sequence is TGTGCCAGCAGCGGGACAGGGCAAGGTAGTGAAAAACTGTTTTTT.